Presented here are 18 T cell receptor beta chains from one specimen sequenced in a study of low-dose radiotherapy and immunotherapy resistance in tumors. Time point indicated: before trial treatment. Both TCRalpha and TCRbeta chains were reverse transcribed with V-gene-specific primers. A constant-region primer paired with the V-primer adapter amplified TCRs over about 19 PCR cycles. In TCRdb, the reads were re-called with MiXCR into one record per CDR3 protein. Of under 90,000 distinct CDR3 sequences detected, 15% to 20% appear once; the ten largest clones hold 2.5% to 3.5%. The sample here was PBMCs, taken before treatment. All receptors come from a male donor with prostate cancer.

This clonotype was seen repeatedly, ten times or more. The chain combines TRBV23-1 with TRBJ1-5; perhaps TRBD1 as D (6 bases). TRBV23-1 is known as an ORF, though its function is uncertain. V was trimmed by 1 base and J by 6 bases, leaving 10 bases between them. The CDR3 totals 14 residues. The CDR3 region has the DNA TGCGCCAGCAGTCAATTCCGGGGGCGTCAGCCCCAGCATTTT. Its translation is CASSQFRGRQPQHF.

This clonotype was seen ten or more times. V gene TRBV7-7 combines with J gene TRBJ2-2, with D perhaps matching TRBD1 (5 bases). This CDR3 comprises 16 residues. Germline V lookup: CDR1 SSHAT, CDR2 FNYEAQ (reference sequence). Trimming removed 5 bases from V and 0 bases from J, with 13 bases in between. CDR3 protein: CASSQQPGTNTGELFF. CDR3 coding DNA: TGTGCCAGCAGCCAGCAGCCAGGGACGAACACCGGGGAGCTGTTTTTT. The full variable domain, rest sourced from reference TRBV7-7 and TRBJ2-2, is GAGVSQSPRYKVTKRGQDVTLRCDPISSHATLYWYQQALGQGPEFLTYFNYEAQPDKSGLPSDRFSAERPEGSISTLTIQRTEQRDSAMYRCASSQQPGTNTGELFFGEGSRLTVL.

Remarks on this clonotype: Only one base separates this from a far larger clonotype, so it likely reflects a read error. The rearrangement uses TRBV6-8 and TRBJ2-7; TRBD2 is a possible D gene (6 bases). The CDR3 length is 12 residues. Trimming stripped 6 bases from V and 4 bases from J, with 10 bases between. Germline V gene data show CDR1 as MNHGY and CDR2 as SAAAGT. CDR3 bases: TGTGCCAGCAGATACGCGGGATACGAGCAGTACTTC. This gives the protein CASRYAGYEQYF.

J is TRBJ2-5 and V is TRBV15; D uncertain. CDR1 is LNHNV, CDR2 YYDKDF, per germline (reference sequence). V was cut by 0 bases and J by 1 base, with 9 bases left in between. This CDR3 has 15 amino acids. As DNA, the CDR3 is TGTGCCACCAGCAGAGATGACACAGCCCAAGAGACCCAGTACTTC. Its translation is CATSRDDTAQETQYF.

This chain joins TRBV28 and TRBJ1-1, with D possibly TRBD1 on 6 matching bases. The V end was cut by 5 bases, the J end by 7 bases, with 17 bases between. CDR3 length equals 14 residues. Germline V gene sequence: CDR1 MDHEN, CDR2 SYDVKM. CDR3 residues: CASSRGGSESEAFF. The CDR3 bases are TGTGCCAGCAGTCGGGGGGGCTCTGAGAGTGAAGCTTTCTTT.

At least ten counts were recorded for this clonotype. The chain employs TRBV9 and TRBJ2-2; 9 nucleotides line up with TRBD2. Germline loops: CDR1 SGDLS, CDR2 YYNGEE. The CDR3 runs 14 residues. V lost 0 bases, J lost 6 bases, and 0 bases stayed unmatched. The CDR3 DNA sequence: TGTGCCAGCAGCGTAGGACTAGCGGCCGGGGAGCTGTTTTTT. It translates to CASSVGLAAGELFF.

This clonotype was counted ten times or more. For the CDR3, the DNA is TGCAGTGCTAGAGATACTAGCGCCAATGAGCAGTTCTTC. Protein product: CSARDTSANEQFF. J is TRBJ2-1 and V is TRBV20-1; 7 nucleotides agree with TRBD2. CDR1 is DFQATT, CDR2 SNEGSKA, per germline (reference sequence). Trimming took 0 bases from V and 6 from J; bases not matched to a gene: 2. CDR3 size: 13 residues.

At least ten counts were recorded for this clonotype. This sequence joins TRBV20-1 and TRBJ1-1; possibly TRBD1 for D (6 bases). Germline assignment: CDR1 DFQATT and CDR2 SNEGSKA (reference sequence). The CDR3 is 13 amino acids. The CDR3, as DNA: TGCAGCTTTCTACAGGGAAAGAACACTGAAGCTTTCTTT. This gives the protein CSFLQGKNTEAFF.

There are many counts of this clonotype. This rearrangement joins TRBV3-1 to TRBJ1-3; D uncertain. Per the germline V gene, CDR1 is LGHDT and CDR2 is YNNKEL (reference sequence). CDR3 size: 15 residues. The V gene lost 3 bases and the J gene lost 0 bases, with 9 bases spanning the gap. The CDR3 sequence: CASSHLAISGNTIYF. CDR3 DNA: TGTGCCAGCAGCCATCTCGCTATCTCTGGAAACACCATATATTTT.

This clonotype was counted ten times or more. V gene TRBV18 combines with J gene TRBJ1-2; TRBD1 aligns across 7 bases. This CDR3 has 14 amino acids. Per the germline V gene, CDR1 is KGHSH and CDR2 is LQKENI. After removal of 3 bases from V and 6 bases from J, the junction contained 7 bases not matched to a gene. The DNA for the CDR3 is TGTGCCAGCTCACCCACGTCCACAGGGGATGGCTACACCTTC. Protein: CASSPTSTGDGYTF.

This clonotype showed up many times. The rearrangement links TRBV5-1 to TRBJ1-2; D uncertain. The germline CDR1 and CDR2 sequences are SGHRS and YFSETQ. This CDR3 is 16 amino acids long. V lost 0 bases, J lost 0 bases, and 12 bases lay in between. Written as DNA, the CDR3 is TGCGCCAGCAGCTTGGCCATGGGTGCCGCTAACTATGGCTACACCTTC. Translated: CASSLAMGAANYGYTF.

This clonotype turned up a few times. This chain joins TRBV4-3 and TRBJ2-1, with 8 bases aligning to TRBD2. Trimming took 4 bases from V and 2 from J; bases not matched to a gene: 10. Germline V gives CDR1 LGHNA, CDR2 YSLEER. There are 17 residues in the CDR3. DNA of the CDR3: TGCGCCAGCAGCCCCGCGGGAGAAGCGGGGGCCTACAATGAGCAGTTCTTC. Protein product: CASSPAGEAGAYNEQFF.

About this clonotype: One end of the junction does not line up with germline, which may come from a read error. The chain carries TRBV7-9 and TRBJ2-7; 8 bases agree with TRBD2. This CDR3 is built from 14 residues. The V gene's germline CDR1 is SEHNR and CDR2 FQNEAQ (reference sequence). CDR3 sequence: CVSIRAGASYEQYF. The CDR3 DNA sequence: TGTGTCAGCATCCGAGCGGGGGCCTCCTACGAGCAGTACTTC.

In its sample, this clonotype was seen many times. The gene calls are TRBV29-1 and TRBJ2-5, with unresolved D. V was clipped by 3 bases and J by 5 bases, with 13 bases between them. Germline loops: CDR1 SQVTM, CDR2 ANQGSEA. The CDR3 contains 13 residues. CDR3 protein: CSVEESPRETQYF. CDR3 DNA: TGCAGCGTTGAGGAGTCCCCTCGGGAGACCCAGTACTTC.

V gene TRBV7-2 combines with J gene TRBJ2-1; the match to TRBD2 covers 8 bases. CDR3 length: 14 residues. Trimming at V came to 5 bases and at J to 6 bases, leaving 6 bases not matched to a gene. Germline V gene data show CDR1 as SGHTA and CDR2 as FQGNSA. CDR3 protein: CASSRGGAANEQFF. CDR3 in DNA: TGTGCCAGCAGCCGGGGGGGGGCCGCCAATGAGCAGTTCTTC.

In its sample, this clonotype was seen many times. The rearrangement joins TRBV20-1 to TRBJ1-6, with TRBD1 as a possible D gene (6 bases). V lost 6 bases and J lost 13, with 22 bases in between. The CDR3 is made up of 14 amino acids. The germline V gene has CDR1 DFQATT and CDR2 SNEGSKA (reference sequence). The CDR3 region is CSAPASGFGGPLHF. The CDR3 region has the DNA TGCAGTGCCCCAGCAAGTGGATTCGGGGGCCCCCTCCACTTT.

In its sample, this clonotype was seen many times. The J gene is TRBJ1-2, the V gene TRBV21-1. TRBV21-1 is termed a pseudogene. This CDR3 is built from 15 residues. This chain's CDR3 is CASSKDLLWSYGYTF. The CDR3 DNA follows: TGTGCCAGCAGCAAAGATCTGTTGTGGAGCTATGGCTACACCTTC.

Ten or more counts support this clonotype. This chain uses TRBV29-1 with TRBJ2-4; D might be TRBD1 or TRBD2, each matching 6 bases. This CDR3 region has 16 residues. Germline values: CDR1 SQVTM, CDR2 ANQGSEA. V was trimmed by 4 bases and J by 5 bases, leaving 21 bases between them. CDR3 protein: CSVGALRGGWENIQYF. The CDR3 nucleotides are TGCAGCGTTGGGGCCCTCAGAGGGGGGTGGGAAAACATTCAGTACTTC.